The next 28 T cell receptor beta chains were all read from a single sample in a study of cytomegalovirus exposure and HLA in healthy donors. Both 60 Vbeta primers and 13 Jbeta primers went into the PCR. Profiling relied on immunoSEQ multiplex PCR, and the TCRdb table lists in-frame clones only, not all of them. This listing includes under 45,000 clones. Sample: PBMCs. These receptors were collected from a male donor in good health and CMV-seronegative.

The chain is built from TRBV4-1 and TRBJ2-6; TRBD2 agrees at 9 bases. The CDR3 totals 18 residues. The germline gives CDR1 MGHRA, CDR2 YSYEKL. J was trimmed by 0 bases and V by 1 base; bases with no gene match: 4. CDR3 sequence (DNA): TGCGCCAGCAGCCAAGTGGGCGGGGGGGCCTCTGGGGCCAACGTCCTGACTTTC. Translating it yields CASSQVGGGASGANVLTF.

V usage is TRBV18 and J usage is TRBJ2-5, with TRBD2 identical over 13 bases. There are 17 residues in the CDR3. Germline CDR1 is KGHSH and CDR2 is LQKENI. V dropped 1 base and J dropped 1; count of bases not matched to a gene: 3. The CDR3 sequence: CASSPQTSGGFQETQYF. In DNA, the CDR3 is TGTGCCAGCTCACCACAGACTAGCGGGGGGTTCCAAGAGACCCAGTACTTC.

The V and J genes are TRBV20-1 and TRBJ2-7, with D perhaps matching TRBD1 (5 bases). The CDR3 length is 11 residues. CDR1 and CDR2 (germline): DFQATT, SNEGSKA (reference sequence). The V end was cut by 6 bases, the J end by 4 bases, with 10 bases between. The CDR3: CSAWGRYEQYF. The CDR3 DNA follows: TGCAGTGCCTGGGGCAGGTACGAGCAGTACTTC.

The chain couples TRBV5-1 to TRBJ2-3, with D unresolved. CDR3 length equals 15 residues. Germline values: CDR1 SGHRS, CDR2 YFSETQ. V was shortened by 2 bases and J by 0 bases, with 10 bases between the two germline ends. CDR3 coding DNA: TGCGCCAGCAGCTTTCAATGGCCTAGCACAGATACGCAGTATTTT. As protein: CASSFQWPSTDTQYF.

This rearrangement joins TRBV30 to TRBJ1-2; TRBD1 might be the D (6 bases). This CDR3 region has 17 residues. V lost 4 bases and J 4 bases, leaving 25 bases between the germline ends. CDR1 is GTSNPN, CDR2 SVGIG, per germline (reference sequence). CDR3 in DNA: TGTGCCTGGAAAGGAACAGGGACCCTAGGGCGTCCCTATGGCTACACCTTC. Its translation: CAWKGTGTLGRPYGYTF.

The CDR3, as DNA: TGTGCCATCAGTGAGGGAGGGGCCCCGGGGAAAAAACTGTTTTTT. It yields the protein CAISEGGAPGKKLFF. This chain links TRBV10-3 with TRBJ1-4, with D perhaps TRBD1 (5 bases). Trimming cost V 2 bases and J 9 bases, with 16 bases left between them. The germline V gene has CDR1 ENHRY and CDR2 SYGVKD. The length of the CDR3 is 15 residues.

The genes are TRBV28 and TRBJ1-2; D call uncertain. V shed 4 bases and J shed 0 bases, with 9 bases lying between them. Germline CDR1 reads MDHEN; CDR2 reads SYDVKM. This CDR3 spans 14 amino acids. The CDR3 bases are TGTGCCAGCAGTTCAGGACTAACTAACTATGGCTACACCTTC. It translates to CASSSGLTNYGYTF.

This chain connects TRBV7-9 to TRBJ2-7, with 10 bases aligning to TRBD2. CDR3 length: 13 amino acids. The V segment lost 5 bases and the J segment 7 bases; nucleotides outside the gene matches: 5. Germline V CDR1 and CDR2: SEHNR, FQNEAQ (reference sequence). For the CDR3, the DNA is TGTGCCAGCAGCCAAGCGGGGGGGCTGGAGCAGTACTTC. It translates to CASSQAGGLEQYF.

This rearrangement joins TRBV27 to TRBJ1-2; TRBD1 might be the D (5 bases). Germline loops: CDR1 MNHEY, CDR2 SMNVEV (reference sequence). The CDR3 contains 15 residues. V lost 3 bases to trimming and J lost 6 bases, with 17 bases between them. CDR3 nucleotides: TGTGCCAGCAGTTTCCAAGATCCAGGGATCCATGGCTACACCTTC. Amino acid sequence: CASSFQDPGIHGYTF.

DNA of the CDR3: TGCGCCAGCATCCCGACAGGCGGTTCCCGGGATACGCAGTATTTT. Amino acids: CASIPTGGSRDTQYF. The chain is built from TRBV5-1 and TRBJ2-3; a possible D gene is TRBD1 (6 bases). In germline, CDR1 is SGHRS, CDR2 YFSETQ. V was pared by 6 bases and J by 6 bases, with 20 bases between. The CDR3 extends over 15 amino acids.

The rearrangement links TRBV5-1 to TRBJ2-7; D unclear. This CDR3 has 13 residues. Germline V CDR1 and CDR2: SGHRS, YFSETQ. V was clipped by 0 bases and J by 1 base, with 5 bases between them. CDR3 nucleotides: TGCGCCAGCAGCTTGGACGGGTCCTACGAGCAGTACTTC. Its protein is CASSLDGSYEQYF.

This chain joins TRBV6-6 and TRBJ1-1, with no clear D. The CDR3 has 15 amino acids. Trimming pared 4 bases from V and 3 bases from J, leaving 15 bases between. Germline CDR1 and CDR2: MNHNY and SVGAGI (reference sequence). The CDR3 DNA reads TGTGCCAGCAGTTCCCACCGACTCGGGGACACTGAAGCTTTCTTT. It encodes CASSSHRLGDTEAFF.

The J gene is TRBJ1-1, the V gene TRBV2; 12 positions match TRBD1. V was pared by 9 bases and J by 4 bases, with 3 bases of the junction left unmatched. From germline, CDR1 is SNHLY and CDR2 FYNNEI. The CDR3 is 13 residues long. CDR3 DNA: TGTGCCAGTAAGGGACAGGGGGCCACTGAAGCTTTCTTT. Translated: CASKGQGATEAFF.

The chain employs TRBV7-2 and TRBJ2-7, with 8 positions matching TRBD1. The V gene end was trimmed by 0 bases and the J gene end by 7 bases; junction bases not matched to a gene: 14. In germline, CDR1 is SGHTA, CDR2 FQGNSA. The CDR3 extends over 17 amino acids. Written as DNA, the CDR3 is TGTGCCAGCAGCTTAGCGGTTTTACGGGACAGGCCGTTTGAGCAGTACTTC. It specifies CASSLAVLRDRPFEQYF.

The V gene is TRBV6-5, the J gene TRBJ2-5; 8 bases are a match to TRBD2. V trimming: 0 bases; J trimming: 5 bases; junction bases outside the gene matches: 5. The V gene's germline CDR1 is MNHEY and CDR2 SVGAGI. The CDR3 extends over 15 amino acids. In DNA form, the CDR3 reads TGTGCCAGCAGTTACTCGCGGGGGGCACGGGAGACCCAGTACTTC. Its protein is CASSYSRGARETQYF.

The chain employs TRBV5-1 and TRBJ1-1; 7 bases are a match to TRBD1. The germline gives CDR1 SGHRS, CDR2 YFSETQ. The CDR3 is 19 amino acids. The ends lost 0 bases at V and 0 bases at J; junction bases unmatched: 14. CDR3 amino acids: CASSLVGQTVNPLNTEAFF. CDR3 coding DNA: TGCGCCAGCAGCTTGGTGGGACAGACCGTTAATCCTTTGAACACTGAAGCTTTCTTT.

This chain connects TRBV4-1 to TRBJ2-1; 9 bases match TRBD2. V was clipped by 0 bases and J by 4 bases; unmatched bases: 10. CDR3 length equals 18 residues. CDR1 is MGHRA, CDR2 YSYEKL, per germline. CDR3 residues: CASSQESSTSGSYNEQFF. The CDR3 nucleotides read TGCGCCAGCAGCCAAGAATCATCGACTAGCGGCTCTTACAATGAGCAGTTCTTC.

The J gene is TRBJ1-1, the V gene TRBV30; possible D gene TRBD1, 6 bases. Per germline, CDR1 GTSNPN and CDR2 SVGIG (reference sequence). The V end lost 4 bases, the J end lost 2 bases, and 11 bases lay between the germline ends. This CDR3 contains 13 residues. The CDR3 protein is CAWTPQGNTEAFF. The CDR3 coding sequence is TGTGCCTGGACTCCACAGGGTAACACTGAAGCTTTCTTT.

The CDR3 loop reads CASSSGTGRETQYF. In nucleotides, the CDR3 is TGTGCCAGCAGCTCCGGGACAGGCAGAGAGACCCAGTACTTC. The chain links TRBV5-5 to TRBJ2-5; TRBD1 matches 8 bases. CDR1 and CDR2 (germline): SGHKS, YYEKEE (reference sequence). Losses at the gene ends were 3 bases for V and 4 bases for J; bases not matched to a gene: 5. This CDR3 has 14 residues.

The V and J genes are TRBV28 and TRBJ2-3, with a possible D match to TRBD2 (5 bases). Germline V lookup: CDR1 MDHEN, CDR2 SYDVKM. The CDR3 loop spans 12 amino acids. V was clipped by 6 bases and J by 4 bases, with 8 bases between them. This chain's CDR3 is CASRAGADTQYF. The CDR3 DNA is TGTGCCAGCAGAGCCGGGGCAGATACGCAGTATTTT.

As DNA, the CDR3 is TGTGCCAGTAGTCGAGGGGACTCTAATGAAAAACTGTTTTTT. Its protein is CASSRGDSNEKLFF. V usage is TRBV19 and J usage is TRBJ1-4, with D possibly matching TRBD1 (5 bases). This CDR3 contains 14 residues. V lost 5 bases and J 3 bases, leaving 10 bases between the germline ends. Per germline, CDR1 LNHDA and CDR2 SQIVND (reference sequence).

The chain recombines TRBV7-2 with TRBJ2-7, with 14 bases lining up with TRBD2. V gave up 1 base and J gave up 4 bases; unmatched junction bases: 0. This CDR3 is built from 15 residues. Looked up from germline, CDR1 is SGHTA and CDR2 is FQGNSA. The CDR3 DNA sequence: TGTGCCAGCAGCTTAGGACTAGCGGGGGGGTACGAGCAGTACTTC. This encodes CASSLGLAGGYEQYF.

The chain has TRBV7-9 and TRBJ2-5, with 10 nucleotides matching TRBD2. The CDR3 extends over 15 amino acids. The V gene end was trimmed by 3 bases and the J gene end by 5 bases; junction bases not matched to a gene: 6. Germline-derived CDR1 and CDR2 are SEHNR and FQNEAQ (reference sequence). The CDR3, as DNA: TGTGCCAGCAGCTTGACTAGCGGGCTGGGGGAGACCCAGTACTTC. Encoded protein: CASSLTSGLGETQYF.

This chain uses TRBV10-2 with TRBJ2-7, with D perhaps TRBD2 (6 bases). This CDR3 is 13 amino acids long. Trimming stripped 6 bases from V and 4 bases from J, with 13 bases between. CDR1 and CDR2 from the germline V gene are WSHSY and SAAADI. The CDR3 DNA follows: TGCGCCAGCAGGGGGGAGGAGAAATACGAGCAGTACTTC. Encoded protein: CASRGEEKYEQYF.

The chain employs TRBV15 and TRBJ1-5; the match to TRBD1 covers 9 bases. CDR1 and CDR2 from the germline V gene are LNHNV and YYDKDF (reference sequence). The CDR3 runs to 16 residues. V gave up 5 bases and J gave up 3 bases; unmatched junction bases: 8. CDR3 in amino acids: CATSRDREGNNQPQHF. The CDR3 DNA follows: TGTGCCACCAGCCGGGACAGGGAGGGGAACAATCAGCCCCAGCATTTT.

The chain has TRBV5-1 and TRBJ1-1; 10 bases match TRBD1. The germline V gene has CDR1 SGHRS and CDR2 YFSETQ. J gave up 4 bases and V 4 bases, and 4 bases lay outside the gene matches. This CDR3 region has 14 residues. CDR3 DNA sequence: TGCGCCAGCAGCCCCCGGACAGGGGGCACTGAAGCTTTCTTT. Translation gives CASSPRTGGTEAFF.

The chain joins TRBV9 to TRBJ2-7, with D possibly being TRBD1 (6 bases). Germline assignment: CDR1 SGDLS and CDR2 YYNGEE. The CDR3 loop spans 15 amino acids. The V end was cut by 0 bases, the J end by 0 bases, with 10 bases between. This CDR3 is CASSVGDTYSYEQYF. The CDR3 DNA is TGTGCCAGCAGCGTAGGGGACACTTACTCCTACGAGCAGTACTTC.

The chain carries TRBV6-1 and TRBJ1-2; D gene unclear. Germline V CDR1 and CDR2: MNHNS, SASEGT. This CDR3 spans 10 amino acids. Trimming removed 1 base from V and 13 bases from J, with 7 bases in between. CDR3 residues: CASSEGTGTF. CDR3 DNA: TGTGCCAGCAGTGAAGGGACTGGCACCTTC.